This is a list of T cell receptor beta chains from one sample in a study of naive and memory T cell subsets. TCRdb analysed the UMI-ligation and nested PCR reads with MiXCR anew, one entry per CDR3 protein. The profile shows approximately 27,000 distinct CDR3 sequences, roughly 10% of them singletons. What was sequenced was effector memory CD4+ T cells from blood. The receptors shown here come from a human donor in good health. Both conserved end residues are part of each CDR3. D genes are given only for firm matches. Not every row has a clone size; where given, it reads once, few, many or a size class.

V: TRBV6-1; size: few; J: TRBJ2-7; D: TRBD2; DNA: TGTGCCAGCAGTGAAGGTAGCGGGAGTTTCTACGAGCAGTACTTC; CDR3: CASSEGSGSFYEQYF
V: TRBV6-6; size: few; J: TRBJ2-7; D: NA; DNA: TGTGCCAGCAGTTATGAAGCCTACGAGCAGTACTTC; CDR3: CASSYEAYEQYF
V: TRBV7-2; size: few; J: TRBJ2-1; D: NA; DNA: TGTGCCAGCAGCTTAGATCGGCGGAGGGATGAGCAGTTCTTC; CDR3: CASSLDRRRDEQFF
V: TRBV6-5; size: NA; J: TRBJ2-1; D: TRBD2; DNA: TGTGCCAGCCGCCTAACTGCGAGCGGGGGGTGGAATGAGCAGTTCTTC; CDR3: CASRLTASGGWNEQFF
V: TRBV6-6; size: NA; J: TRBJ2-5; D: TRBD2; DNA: TGTGCCAGCAGGGCTAGCGGGGGGGCGGAGACCCAGTACTTC; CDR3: CASRASGGAETQYF
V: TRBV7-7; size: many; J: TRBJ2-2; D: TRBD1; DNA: TGTGCCAGCAGCAAAAGACAGGGGGCTCAGCTGTTTTTT; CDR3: CASSKRQGAQLFF
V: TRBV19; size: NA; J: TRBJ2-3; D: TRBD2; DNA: TGTGCCACCCGACTAGCGGGGGATGCAGATACGCAGTATTTT; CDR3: CATRLAGDADTQYF
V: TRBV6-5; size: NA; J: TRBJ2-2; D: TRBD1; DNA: TGTGCCAGCCGCCGACAGGGGTGGAACACCGGGGAGCTGTTTTTT; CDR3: CASRRQGWNTGELFF
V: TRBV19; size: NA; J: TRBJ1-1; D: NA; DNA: TGTGCCAGTAGTATACGAGGGGAGAACACTGAAGCTTTCTTT; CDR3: CASSIRGENTEAFF
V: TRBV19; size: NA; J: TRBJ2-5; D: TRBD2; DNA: TGTGCCAGCGAACGGGGGGACCGGGTAGGGACCCAGTACTTC; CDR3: CASERGDRVGTQYF
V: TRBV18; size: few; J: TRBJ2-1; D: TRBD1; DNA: TGTGCCAGCTCACCAGAGCGGGGACAGGGAGAGTTCTTC; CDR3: CASSPERGQGEFF
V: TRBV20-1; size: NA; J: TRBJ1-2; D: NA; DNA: TGCAGTGCTAGAGTGTTGACTGTAGACTCCTATGGCTACACCTTC; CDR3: CSARVLTVDSYGYTF
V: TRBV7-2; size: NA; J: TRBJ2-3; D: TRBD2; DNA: TGTGCCAGCAGCTACGGGATGCTAGCGGGGTCTAAAGATACGCAGTATTTT; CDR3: CASSYGMLAGSKDTQYF
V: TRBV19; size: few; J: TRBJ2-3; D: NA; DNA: TGTGCCAGTAGGCTCAACTGGCGGGGAAGCACAGATACGCAGTATTTT; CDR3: CASRLNWRGSTDTQYF
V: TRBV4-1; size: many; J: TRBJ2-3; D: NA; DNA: TGCGCCAGCAGCCAAGCGAACATGGGACTCAGCACAGATACGCAGTATTTT; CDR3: CASSQANMGLSTDTQYF
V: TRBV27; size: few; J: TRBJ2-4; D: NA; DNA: TGTGCCAGCAGCCGGGTTTCCGGGGCCAAAAACATTCAGTACTTC; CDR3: CASSRVSGAKNIQYF
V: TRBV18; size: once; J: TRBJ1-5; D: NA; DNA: TGTGCCAGCTCACTCGGCGTAAATCAGCCCCAGAATTTT; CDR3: CASSLGVNQPQNF
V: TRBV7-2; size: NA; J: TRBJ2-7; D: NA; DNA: TGTGCCAGCAGCTTAGGCCGACAGTCCTACGAGCAGTACTTC; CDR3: CASSLGRQSYEQYF
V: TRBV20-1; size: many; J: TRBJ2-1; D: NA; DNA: TGCAGTGCTAGTGCACGATACAATGAGCAGTTCTTC; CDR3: CSASARYNEQFF
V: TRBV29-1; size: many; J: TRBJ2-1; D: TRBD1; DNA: TGCAGCGTTAAGACAGGGGATTATGAGCAGTTCTTC; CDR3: CSVKTGDYEQFF
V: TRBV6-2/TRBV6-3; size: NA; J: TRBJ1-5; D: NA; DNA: TGTGCCAGCAGGGAGGTTGGATGGGGGTCCCAGCATTTT; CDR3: CASREVGWGSQHF
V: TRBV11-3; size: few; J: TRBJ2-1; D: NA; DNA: TGTGCCAGCGCCGGGACTCCCGGCAATGAGCAGTTCTTC; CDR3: CASAGTPGNEQFF
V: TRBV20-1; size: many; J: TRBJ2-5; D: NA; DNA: TGCAGTGCCCGCTTGGGCGGAGGGGAGACCCAGTACTTC; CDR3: CSARLGGGETQYF
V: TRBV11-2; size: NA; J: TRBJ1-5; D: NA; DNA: TGTGCCAGCAGCCGAACAAGTGCAGGGGCCGGCAGCAATCAGCCCCAGCATTTT; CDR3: CASSRTSAGAGSNQPQHF
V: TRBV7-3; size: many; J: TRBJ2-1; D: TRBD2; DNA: TGTGCCAGCAGCCTTAACCTAGCGGGGGGGCCCCCGGGTCGCCACAATGAGCAGTTCTTC; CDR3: CASSLNLAGGPPGRHNEQFF
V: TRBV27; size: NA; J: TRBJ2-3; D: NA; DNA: TGTGCCAGCTCTGACACATATGAAGATACGCAGTATTTT; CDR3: CASSDTYEDTQYF
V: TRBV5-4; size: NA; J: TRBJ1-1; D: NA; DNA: TGTGCCAGCAGCCGGGACGGGCAGAACACTGAAGCTTTCTTT; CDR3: CASSRDGQNTEAFF
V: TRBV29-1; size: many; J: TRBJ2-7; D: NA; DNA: TGCAGCGTTACAACAGGATATCCCTCCTACGAGCAGTACTTC; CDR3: CSVTTGYPSYEQYF
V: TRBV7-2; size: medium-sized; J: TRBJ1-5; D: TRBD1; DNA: TGTGCCAGCAGCCGACGGACAGGAGGAGATCAGCCCCAGCATTTT; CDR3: CASSRRTGGDQPQHF
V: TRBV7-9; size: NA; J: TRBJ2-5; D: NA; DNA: TGTGCCAGCAGCTATAGTCCCCAGGGATCAGAGACCCAGTACTTC; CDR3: CASSYSPQGSETQYF
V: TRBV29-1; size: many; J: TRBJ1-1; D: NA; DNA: TGCAGCTACTTACAAGTCGAGGCTTTCTTT; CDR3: CSYLQVEAFF
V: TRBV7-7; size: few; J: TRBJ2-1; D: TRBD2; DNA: TGTGCCAGCAGCCCTCGTGGTGGCGGGGGGTACAATGAGCAGTTCTTC; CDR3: CASSPRGGGGYNEQFF
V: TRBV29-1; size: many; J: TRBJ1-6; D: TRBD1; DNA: TGCAGCATTAAAACCGGGACAGGCTATAATTCACCCCTCCACTTT; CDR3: CSIKTGTGYNSPLHF
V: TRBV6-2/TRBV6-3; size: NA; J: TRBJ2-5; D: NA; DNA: TGTGCCAGCAGTTACTATAGCGTACAAGAGACCCAGTACTTC; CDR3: CASSYYSVQETQYF
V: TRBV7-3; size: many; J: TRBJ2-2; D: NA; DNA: TGTGCCAGCAGCTTGAACAGGGCGGGTACCGGGGAGCTGTTTTTT; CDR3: CASSLNRAGTGELFF
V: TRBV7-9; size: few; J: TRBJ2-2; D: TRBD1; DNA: TGTGCCAGCAGCTTCCAGGACAGGGGGCGACAGGGCACCGGGGAGCTGTTTTTT; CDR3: CASSFQDRGRQGTGELFF
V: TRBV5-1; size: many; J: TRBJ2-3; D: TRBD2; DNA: TGCGCCAGCAGCTCCCGACTAGCGGGCACAGATACGCAGTATTTT; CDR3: CASSSRLAGTDTQYF
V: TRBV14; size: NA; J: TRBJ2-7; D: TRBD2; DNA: TGTGCCAGCAGCCGGGGCGGGAGGGCCTACGAGCAGTACTTC; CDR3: CASSRGGRAYEQYF
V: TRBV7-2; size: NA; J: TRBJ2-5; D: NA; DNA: TGTGCCAGCAGCTTAGTGGACCGGGGGACCCAAGAGACCCAGTACTTC; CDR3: CASSLVDRGTQETQYF
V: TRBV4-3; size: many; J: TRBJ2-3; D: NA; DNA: TGCGCCAGCCGGGGGGCTCTCTTCGGGGGCGCATCGAGTTTCGATACGCAGTATTTT; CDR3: CASRGALFGGASSFDTQYF
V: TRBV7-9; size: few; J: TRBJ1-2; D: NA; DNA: TGTGCCAGCAGCAGTTCCGATTCGCGTTATGGCTACACCTTC; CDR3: CASSSSDSRYGYTF
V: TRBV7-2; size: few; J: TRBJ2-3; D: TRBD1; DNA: TGTGCCAGCAGCTTCAACCGCGTAGGGGGCCCGGGTAACACAGATACGCAGTATTTT; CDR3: CASSFNRVGGPGNTDTQYF
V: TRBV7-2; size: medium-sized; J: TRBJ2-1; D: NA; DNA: TGTGCCAGCAGCTCGAGCTTCCAACCTTACAATGAGCAGTTCTTC; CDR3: CASSSSFQPYNEQFF
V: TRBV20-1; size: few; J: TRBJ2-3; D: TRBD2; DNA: TGCAGTGCTGGACTAGCGGGACGCACAGATACGCAGTATTTT; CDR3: CSAGLAGRTDTQYF
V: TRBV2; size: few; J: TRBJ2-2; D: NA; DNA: TGTGCCAGCGGTAGAAGGGAACTGAACACCGGGGAGCTGTTTTTT; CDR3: CASGRRELNTGELFF
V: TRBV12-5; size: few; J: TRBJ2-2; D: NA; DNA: TGTGCTAGTGGTTCTGGACTCGACACCGGGGAGCTGTTTTTT; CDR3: CASGSGLDTGELFF
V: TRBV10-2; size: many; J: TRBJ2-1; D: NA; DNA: TGCGCCAGCAAGGCGGGATCCTACAATGAGCAGTTCTTC; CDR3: CASKAGSYNEQFF
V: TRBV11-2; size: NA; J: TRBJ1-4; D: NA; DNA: TGTGCCAGCAGCCCTCTAAGGGGTGCAACTAATGAAAAACTGTTTTTT; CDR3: CASSPLRGATNEKLFF
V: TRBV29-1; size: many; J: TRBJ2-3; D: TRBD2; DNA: TGCAGCGTTGCGGGTACTAGCGGGTTGACAGATACGCAGTATTTT; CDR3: CSVAGTSGLTDTQYF
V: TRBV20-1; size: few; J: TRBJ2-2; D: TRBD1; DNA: TGCAGTGCTCTATCTCCCTCTAGGGGGCCCGGGGAGCTGTTTTTT; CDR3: CSALSPSRGPGELFF
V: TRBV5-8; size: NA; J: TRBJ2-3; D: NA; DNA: TGTGCCAGCAGCTACAAACTACGGACAGCCCGTACTTATGGTTTT; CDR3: CASSYKLRTARTYGF
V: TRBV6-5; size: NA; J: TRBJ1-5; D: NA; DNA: TGTGCCAGCAGCCGAGGGGGGGGGAACGGCAATCAGCCCCAGCATTTT; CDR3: CASSRGGGNGNQPQHF